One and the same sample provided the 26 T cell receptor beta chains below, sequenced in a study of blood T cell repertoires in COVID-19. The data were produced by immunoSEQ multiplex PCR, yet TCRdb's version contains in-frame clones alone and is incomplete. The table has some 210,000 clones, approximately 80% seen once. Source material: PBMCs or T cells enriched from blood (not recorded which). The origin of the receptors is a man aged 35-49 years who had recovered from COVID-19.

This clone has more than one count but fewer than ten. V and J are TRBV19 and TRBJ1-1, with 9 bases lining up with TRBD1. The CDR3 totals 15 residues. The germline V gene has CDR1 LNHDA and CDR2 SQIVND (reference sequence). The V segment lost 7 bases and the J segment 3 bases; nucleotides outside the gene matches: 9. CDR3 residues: CASINPGQGYTEAFF. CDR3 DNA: TGTGCCAGTATAAACCCGGGACAGGGTTACACTGAAGCTTTCTTT.

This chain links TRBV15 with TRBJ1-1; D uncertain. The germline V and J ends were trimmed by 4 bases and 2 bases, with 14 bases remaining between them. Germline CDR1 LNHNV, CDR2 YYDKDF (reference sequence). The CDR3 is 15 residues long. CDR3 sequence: CATSTFGLTNTEAFF. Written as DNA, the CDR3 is TGTGCCACCAGCACCTTCGGCCTGACTAACACTGAAGCTTTCTTT.

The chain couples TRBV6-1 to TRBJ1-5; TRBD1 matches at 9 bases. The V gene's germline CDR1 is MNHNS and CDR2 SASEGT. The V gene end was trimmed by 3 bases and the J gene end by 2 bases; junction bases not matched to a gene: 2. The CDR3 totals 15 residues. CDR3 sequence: CASSDRDRGNQPQHF. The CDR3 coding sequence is TGTGCCAGCAGTGATAGGGACAGGGGCAATCAGCCCCAGCATTTT.

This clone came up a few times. As DNA, the CDR3 is TGTGCCAGCAGTGAAGCGGGCTTTAGTCAACTGTTTTTT. Protein: CASSEAGFSQLFF. This rearrangement joins TRBV2 to TRBJ1-4; D remains unclear. V lost 0 bases to trimming and J lost 12 bases, with 11 bases between them. Germline V gene sequence: CDR1 SNHLY, CDR2 FYNNEI. The CDR3 runs to 13 residues.

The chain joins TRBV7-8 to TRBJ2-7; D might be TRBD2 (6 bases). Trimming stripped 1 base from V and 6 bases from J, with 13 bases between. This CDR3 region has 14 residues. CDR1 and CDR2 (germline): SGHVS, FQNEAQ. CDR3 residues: CASSLVGTPGEQYF. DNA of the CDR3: TGTGCCAGCAGCTTAGTTGGGACTCCCGGCGAGCAGTACTTC.

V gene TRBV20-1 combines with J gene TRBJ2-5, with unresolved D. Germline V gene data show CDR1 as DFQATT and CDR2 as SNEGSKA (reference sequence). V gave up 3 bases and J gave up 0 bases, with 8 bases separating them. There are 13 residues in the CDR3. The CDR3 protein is CSASDLNQETQYF. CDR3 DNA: TGCAGTGCTAGTGACTTAAACCAAGAGACCCAGTACTTC.

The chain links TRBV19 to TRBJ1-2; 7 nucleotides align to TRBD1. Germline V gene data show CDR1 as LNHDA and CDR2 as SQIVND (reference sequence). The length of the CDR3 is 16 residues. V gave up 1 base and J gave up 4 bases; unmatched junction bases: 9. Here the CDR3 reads CASSIGGGSLPYGYTF. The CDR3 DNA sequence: TGTGCCAGTAGTATAGGAGGGGGCAGCCTTCCCTATGGCTACACCTTC.

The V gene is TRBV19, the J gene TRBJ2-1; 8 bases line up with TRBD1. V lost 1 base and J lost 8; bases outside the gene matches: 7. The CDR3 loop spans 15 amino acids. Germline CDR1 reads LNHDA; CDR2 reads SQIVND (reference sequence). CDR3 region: CASSIGDRGIYEQFF. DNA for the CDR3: TGTGCCAGTAGTATAGGAGACAGGGGAATCTATGAGCAGTTCTTC.

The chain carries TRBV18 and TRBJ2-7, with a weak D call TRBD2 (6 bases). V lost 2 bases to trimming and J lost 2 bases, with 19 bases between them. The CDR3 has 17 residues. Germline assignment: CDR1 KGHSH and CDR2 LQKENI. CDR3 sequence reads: CASSPSATGSRAYEQYF. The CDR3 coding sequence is TGTGCCAGCTCACCATCAGCTACCGGGAGTCGAGCCTACGAGCAGTACTTC.

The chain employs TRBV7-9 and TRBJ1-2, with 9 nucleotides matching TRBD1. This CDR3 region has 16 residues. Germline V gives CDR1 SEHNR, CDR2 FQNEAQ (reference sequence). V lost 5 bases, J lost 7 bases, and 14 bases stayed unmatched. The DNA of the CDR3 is TGTGCCAGCAGCCTAGGGACAGGGCAATTCGTCGGTGGCTACACCTTC. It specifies CASSLGTGQFVGGYTF.

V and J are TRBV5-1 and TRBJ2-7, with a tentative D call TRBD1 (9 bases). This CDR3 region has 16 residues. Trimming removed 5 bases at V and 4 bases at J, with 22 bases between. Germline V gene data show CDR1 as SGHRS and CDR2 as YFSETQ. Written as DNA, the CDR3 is TGCGCCAGCAGTGGGCGGGGGGACAGGGATCGATACGAGCAGTACTTC. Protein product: CASSGRGDRDRYEQYF.

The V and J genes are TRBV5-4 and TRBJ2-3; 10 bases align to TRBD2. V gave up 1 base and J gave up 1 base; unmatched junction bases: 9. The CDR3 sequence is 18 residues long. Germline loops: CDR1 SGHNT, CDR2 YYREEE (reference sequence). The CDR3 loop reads CASSLPITSGKGTDTQYF. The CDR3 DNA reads TGTGCCAGCAGCTTGCCTATTACTAGCGGGAAGGGCACAGATACGCAGTATTTT.

DNA for the CDR3: TGCGCCAGCAGCCCCCCAGGGGGGAACTATGGCTACACCTTC. Its protein product is CASSPPGGNYGYTF. The genes are TRBV4-1 and TRBJ1-2, with 7 bases aligning to TRBD1. CDR3 length equals 14 residues. Germline trimming cut 4 bases from V and 2 bases from J; bases unmatched to any gene: 4. Germline CDR1 MGHRA, CDR2 YSYEKL.

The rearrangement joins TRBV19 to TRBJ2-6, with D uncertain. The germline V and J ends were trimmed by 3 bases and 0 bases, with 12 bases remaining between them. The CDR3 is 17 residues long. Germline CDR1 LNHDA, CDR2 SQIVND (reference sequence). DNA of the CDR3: TGTGCCAGTAGTATTCAGGTCACCAGCTCTGGGGCCAACGTCCTGACTTTC. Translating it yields CASSIQVTSSGANVLTF.

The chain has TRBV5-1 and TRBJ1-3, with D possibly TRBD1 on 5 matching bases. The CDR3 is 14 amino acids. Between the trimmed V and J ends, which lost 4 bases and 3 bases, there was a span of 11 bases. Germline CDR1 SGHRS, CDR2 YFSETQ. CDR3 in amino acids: CASSREGSGNTIYF. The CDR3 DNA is TGCGCCAGCAGCCGGGAGGGGAGTGGAAACACCATATATTTT.

Here the CDR3 reads CASSERGLDWDTQYF. CDR3 in DNA: TGTGCCAGCAGTGAAAGGGGGTTGGATTGGGATACGCAGTATTTT. The chain links TRBV6-1 to TRBJ2-3; a weak D match, TRBD1 (6 bases). V was shortened by 2 bases and J by 6 bases, with 15 bases between the two germline ends. CDR1 and CDR2 (germline): MNHNS, SASEGT. The CDR3 is 15 residues long.

The CDR3 is CATSKVTGLYTF. The DNA for the CDR3 is TGTGCCACCAGTAAGGTCACAGGGCTTTACACCTTC. J is TRBJ1-2 and V is TRBV24-1, with D tentatively TRBD1 (6 bases). In germline, CDR1 is KGHDR, CDR2 SFDVKD. The V gene lost 6 bases and the J gene lost 11 bases, with 15 bases spanning the gap. The CDR3 loop spans 12 amino acids.

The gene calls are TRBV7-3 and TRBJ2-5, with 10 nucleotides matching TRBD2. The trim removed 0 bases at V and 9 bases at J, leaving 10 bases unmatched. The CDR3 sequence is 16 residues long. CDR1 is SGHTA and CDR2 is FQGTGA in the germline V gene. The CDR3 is CASSLTGLAGAGAQYF. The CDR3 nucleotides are TGTGCCAGCAGCTTAACAGGGCTAGCGGGAGCAGGGGCCCAGTACTTC.

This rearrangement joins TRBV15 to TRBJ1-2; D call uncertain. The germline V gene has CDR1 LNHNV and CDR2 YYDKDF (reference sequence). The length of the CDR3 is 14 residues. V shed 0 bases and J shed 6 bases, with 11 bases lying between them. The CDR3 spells CATSRDREVDGYTF. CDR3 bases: TGTGCCACCAGCAGAGATCGAGAAGTTGATGGCTACACCTTC. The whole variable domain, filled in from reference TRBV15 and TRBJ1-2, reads DAMVIQNPRYQVTQFGKPVTLSCSQTLNHNVMYWYQQKSSQAPKLLFHYYDKDFNNEADTPDNFQSRRPNTSFCFLDIRSPGLGDTAMYLCATSRDREVDGYTFGSGTRLTVV.

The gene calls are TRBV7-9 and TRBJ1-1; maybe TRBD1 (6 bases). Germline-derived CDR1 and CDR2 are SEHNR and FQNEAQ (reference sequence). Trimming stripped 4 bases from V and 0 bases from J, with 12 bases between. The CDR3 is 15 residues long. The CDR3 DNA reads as TGTGCCAGCAGCTCTCCAGGGGTGTTGAACACTGAAGCTTTCTTT. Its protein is CASSSPGVLNTEAFF.

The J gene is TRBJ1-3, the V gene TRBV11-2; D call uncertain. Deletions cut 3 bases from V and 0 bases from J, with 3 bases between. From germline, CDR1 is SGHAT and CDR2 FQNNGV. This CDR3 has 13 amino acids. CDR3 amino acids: CASSFYSGNTIYF. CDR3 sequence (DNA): TGTGCCAGCAGCTTTTACTCTGGAAACACCATATATTTT.

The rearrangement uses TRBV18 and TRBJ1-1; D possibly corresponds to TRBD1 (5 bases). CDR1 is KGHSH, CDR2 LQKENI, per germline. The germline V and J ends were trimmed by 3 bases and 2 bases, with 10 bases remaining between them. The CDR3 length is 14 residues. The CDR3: CASSPVDRNTEAFF. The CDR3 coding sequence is TGTGCCAGCTCACCTGTTGACAGAAACACTGAAGCTTTCTTT.

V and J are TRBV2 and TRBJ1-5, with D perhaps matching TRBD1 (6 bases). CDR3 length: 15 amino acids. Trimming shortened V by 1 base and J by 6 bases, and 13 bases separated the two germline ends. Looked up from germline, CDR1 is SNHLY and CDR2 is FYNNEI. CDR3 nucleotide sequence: TGTGCCAGCAGTGAAGTGACAGGAGAACGTCAGCCCCAGCATTTT. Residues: CASSEVTGERQPQHF. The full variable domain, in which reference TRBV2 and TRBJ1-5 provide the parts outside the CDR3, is EPEVTQTPSHQVTQMGQEVILRCVPISNHLYFYWYRQILGQKVEFLVSFYNNEISEKSEIFDDQFSVERPDGSNFTLKIRSTKLEDSAMYFCASSEVTGERQPQHFGDGTRLSIL.

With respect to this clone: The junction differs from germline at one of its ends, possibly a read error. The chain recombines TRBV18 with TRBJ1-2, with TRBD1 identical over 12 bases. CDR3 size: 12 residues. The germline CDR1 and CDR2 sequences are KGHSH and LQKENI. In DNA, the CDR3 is TGTGCCAGCTCACAGGGACAGGGGGCCACTCCCTTC. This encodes CASSQGQGATPF.

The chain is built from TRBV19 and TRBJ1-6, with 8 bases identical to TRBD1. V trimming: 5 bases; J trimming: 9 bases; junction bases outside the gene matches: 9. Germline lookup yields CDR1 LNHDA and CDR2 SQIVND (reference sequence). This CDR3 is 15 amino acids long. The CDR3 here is CASSDSGQAFSPLHF. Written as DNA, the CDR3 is TGTGCCAGTAGTGACTCGGGACAGGCCTTTTCACCCCTCCACTTT.

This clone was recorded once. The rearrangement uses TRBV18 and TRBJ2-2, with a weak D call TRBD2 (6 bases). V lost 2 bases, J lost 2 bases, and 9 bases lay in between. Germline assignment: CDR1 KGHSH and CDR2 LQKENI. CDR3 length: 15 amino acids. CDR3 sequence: CASSPATSNTGELFF. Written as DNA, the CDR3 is TGTGCCAGCTCACCAGCAACTAGCAACACCGGGGAGCTGTTTTTT.